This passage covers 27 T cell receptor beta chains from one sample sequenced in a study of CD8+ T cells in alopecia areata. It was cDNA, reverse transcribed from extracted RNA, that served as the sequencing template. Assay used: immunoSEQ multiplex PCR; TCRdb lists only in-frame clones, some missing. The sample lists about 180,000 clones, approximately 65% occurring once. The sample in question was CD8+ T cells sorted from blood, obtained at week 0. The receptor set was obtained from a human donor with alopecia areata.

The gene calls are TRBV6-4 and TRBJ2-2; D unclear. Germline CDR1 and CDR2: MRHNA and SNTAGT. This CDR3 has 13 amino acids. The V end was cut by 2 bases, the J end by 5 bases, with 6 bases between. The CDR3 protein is CASSDTPTGELFF. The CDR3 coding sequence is TGTGCCAGCAGTGACACCCCTACCGGGGAGCTGTTTTTT.

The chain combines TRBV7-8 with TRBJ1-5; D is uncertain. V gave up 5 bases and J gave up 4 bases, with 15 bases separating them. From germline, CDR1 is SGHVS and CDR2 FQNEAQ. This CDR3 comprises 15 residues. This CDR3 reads CASSPAGRRNQPQHF. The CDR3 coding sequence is TGTGCCAGCAGCCCAGCGGGCAGGAGGAATCAGCCCCAGCATTTT.

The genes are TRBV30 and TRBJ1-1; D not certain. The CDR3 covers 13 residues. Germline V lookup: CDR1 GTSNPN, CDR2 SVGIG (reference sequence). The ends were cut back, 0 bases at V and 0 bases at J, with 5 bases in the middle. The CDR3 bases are TGTGCCTGGAGTGTAACAGTGAACACTGAAGCTTTCTTT. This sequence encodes CAWSVTVNTEAFF.

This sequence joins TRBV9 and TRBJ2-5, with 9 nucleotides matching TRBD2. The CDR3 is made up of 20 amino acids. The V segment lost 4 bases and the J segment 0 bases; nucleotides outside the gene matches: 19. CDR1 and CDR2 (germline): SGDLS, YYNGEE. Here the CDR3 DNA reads TGTGCCAGCAGCCATACCACAACACCCAGCGGCGGGGGGGACCAAGAGACCCAGTACTTC. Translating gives CASSHTTTPSGGGDQETQYF.

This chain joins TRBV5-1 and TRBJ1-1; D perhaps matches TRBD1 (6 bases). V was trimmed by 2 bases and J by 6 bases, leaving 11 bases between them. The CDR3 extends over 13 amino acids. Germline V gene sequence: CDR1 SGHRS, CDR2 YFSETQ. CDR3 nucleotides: TGCGCCAGCAGCTTAAACAGGGAACCTGAAGCTTTCTTT. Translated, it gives CASSLNREPEAFF.

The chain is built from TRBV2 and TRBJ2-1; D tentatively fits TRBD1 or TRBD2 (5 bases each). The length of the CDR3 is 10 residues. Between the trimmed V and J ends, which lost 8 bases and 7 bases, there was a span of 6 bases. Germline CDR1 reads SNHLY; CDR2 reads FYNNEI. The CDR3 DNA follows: TGTGCCAGCGAGGGGAATGAGCAGTTCTTC. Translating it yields CASEGNEQFF.

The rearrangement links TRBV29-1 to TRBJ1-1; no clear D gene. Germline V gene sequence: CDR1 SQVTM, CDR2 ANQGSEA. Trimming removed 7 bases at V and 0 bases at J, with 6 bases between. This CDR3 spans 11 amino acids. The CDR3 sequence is CSAYLNTEAFF. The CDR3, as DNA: TGCAGCGCCTACTTGAACACTGAAGCTTTCTTT.

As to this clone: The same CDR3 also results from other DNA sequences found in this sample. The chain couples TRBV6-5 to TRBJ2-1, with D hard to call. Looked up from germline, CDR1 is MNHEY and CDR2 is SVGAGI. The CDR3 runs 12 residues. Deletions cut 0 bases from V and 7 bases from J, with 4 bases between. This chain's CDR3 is CASSYSRNEQFF. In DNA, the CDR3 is TGTGCCAGCAGTTACTCGAGGAATGAGCAGTTCTTC.

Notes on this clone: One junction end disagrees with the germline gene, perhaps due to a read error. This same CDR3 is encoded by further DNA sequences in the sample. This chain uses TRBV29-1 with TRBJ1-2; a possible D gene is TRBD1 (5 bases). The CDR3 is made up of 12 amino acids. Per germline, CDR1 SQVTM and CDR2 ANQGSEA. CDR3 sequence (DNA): TGCAGCGTTGAAATGGGGACCTATGGCTACACTTTC. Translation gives CSVEMGTYGYTF.

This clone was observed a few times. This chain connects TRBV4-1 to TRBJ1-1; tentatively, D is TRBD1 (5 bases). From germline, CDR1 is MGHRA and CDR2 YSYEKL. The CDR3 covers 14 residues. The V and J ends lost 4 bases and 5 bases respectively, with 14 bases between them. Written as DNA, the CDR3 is TGCGCCAGCAGCCCCAGGGCAGGGAAAACTGAAGCTTTCTTT. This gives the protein CASSPRAGKTEAFF.

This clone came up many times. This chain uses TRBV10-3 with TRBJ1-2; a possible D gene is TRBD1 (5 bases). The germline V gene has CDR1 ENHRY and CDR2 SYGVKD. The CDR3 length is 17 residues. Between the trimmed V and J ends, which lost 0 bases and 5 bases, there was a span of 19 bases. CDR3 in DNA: TGTGCCATCAGTGAGTCGAAAGGTTCCCCCAGGGTTTATGGCTACACCTTC. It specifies CAISESKGSPRVYGYTF.

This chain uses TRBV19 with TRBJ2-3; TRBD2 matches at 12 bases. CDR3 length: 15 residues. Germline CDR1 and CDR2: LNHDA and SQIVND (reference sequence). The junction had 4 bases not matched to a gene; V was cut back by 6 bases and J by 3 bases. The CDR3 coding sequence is TGTGCCAGTAGCGGACTAGCGGGGTCTACAGATACGCAGTATTTT. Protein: CASSGLAGSTDTQYF. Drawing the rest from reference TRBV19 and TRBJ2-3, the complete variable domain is DGGITQSPKYLFRKEGQNVTLSCEQNLNHDAMYWYRQDPGQGLRLIYYSQIVNDFQKGDIAEGYSVSREKKESFPLTVTSAQKNPTAFYLCASSGLAGSTDTQYFGPGTRLTVL.

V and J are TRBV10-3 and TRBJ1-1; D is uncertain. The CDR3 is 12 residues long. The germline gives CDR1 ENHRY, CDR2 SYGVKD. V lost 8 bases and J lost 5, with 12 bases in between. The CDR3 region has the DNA TGTGCCATCGGCCGGGCCGATACTGAAGCTTTCTTT. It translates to CAIGRADTEAFF.

Here the CDR3 reads CATSRVAAGNEQFF. The CDR3 nucleotides read TGTGCCACCAGCAGAGTCGCCGCAGGCAATGAGCAGTTCTTC. V and J are TRBV15 and TRBJ2-1, with D unresolved. Germline CDR1 is LNHNV and CDR2 is YYDKDF (reference sequence). V lost 1 base and J 6 bases, leaving 10 bases between the germline ends. CDR3 size: 14 residues.

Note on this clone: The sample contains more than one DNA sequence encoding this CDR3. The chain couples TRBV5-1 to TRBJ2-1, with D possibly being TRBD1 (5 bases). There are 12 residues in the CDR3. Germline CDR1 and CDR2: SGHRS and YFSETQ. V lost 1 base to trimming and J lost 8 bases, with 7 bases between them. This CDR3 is CASSLRGDEQFF. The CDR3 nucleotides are TGCGCCAGCAGCTTGAGGGGCGATGAGCAGTTCTTC.

CDR3 sequence (DNA): TGTGCCTGGAGTCTCGCTAGCGGGATTGGCACAGATACGCAGTATTTT. The encoded protein is CAWSLASGIGTDTQYF. The J gene is TRBJ2-3, the V gene TRBV30; TRBD2 matches at 9 bases. Germline trimming cut 2 bases from V and 1 base from J; bases unmatched to any gene: 7. Per the germline V gene, CDR1 is GTSNPN and CDR2 is SVGIG (reference sequence). The CDR3 contains 16 residues.

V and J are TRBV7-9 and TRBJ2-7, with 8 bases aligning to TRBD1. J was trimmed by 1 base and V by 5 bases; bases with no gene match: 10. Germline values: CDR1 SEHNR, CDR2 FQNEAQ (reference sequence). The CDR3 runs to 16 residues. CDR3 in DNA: TGTGCCAGCAGCCCTATTGCGGGACAGGTATCCTACGAGCAGTACTTC. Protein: CASSPIAGQVSYEQYF.

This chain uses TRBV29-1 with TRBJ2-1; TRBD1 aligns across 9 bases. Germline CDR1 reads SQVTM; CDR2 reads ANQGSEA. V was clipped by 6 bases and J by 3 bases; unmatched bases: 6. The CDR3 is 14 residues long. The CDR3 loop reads CSVTTGGDYNEQFF. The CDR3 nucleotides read TGCAGCGTGACCACAGGGGGCGACTACAATGAGCAGTTCTTC.

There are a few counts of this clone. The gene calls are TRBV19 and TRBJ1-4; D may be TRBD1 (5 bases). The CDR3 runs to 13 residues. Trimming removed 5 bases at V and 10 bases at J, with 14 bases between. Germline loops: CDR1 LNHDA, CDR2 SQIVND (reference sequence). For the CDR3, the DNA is TGTGCCAGTAGTCGACGGGACGGTGCAAAACTGTTTTTT. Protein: CASSRRDGAKLFF.

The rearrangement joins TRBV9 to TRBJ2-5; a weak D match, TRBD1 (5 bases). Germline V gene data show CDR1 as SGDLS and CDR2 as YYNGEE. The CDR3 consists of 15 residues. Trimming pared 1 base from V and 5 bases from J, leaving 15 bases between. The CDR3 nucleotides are TGTGCCAGCAGCGTATGGGGCACCATCGTGGAGACCCAGTACTTC. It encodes CASSVWGTIVETQYF.

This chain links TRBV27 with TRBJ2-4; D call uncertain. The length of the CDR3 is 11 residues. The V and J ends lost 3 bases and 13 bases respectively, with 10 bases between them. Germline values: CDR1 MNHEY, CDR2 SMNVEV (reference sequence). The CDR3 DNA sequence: TGTGCCAGCAGTTTCGGTCCATTCCAGTACTTC. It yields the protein CASSFGPFQYF.

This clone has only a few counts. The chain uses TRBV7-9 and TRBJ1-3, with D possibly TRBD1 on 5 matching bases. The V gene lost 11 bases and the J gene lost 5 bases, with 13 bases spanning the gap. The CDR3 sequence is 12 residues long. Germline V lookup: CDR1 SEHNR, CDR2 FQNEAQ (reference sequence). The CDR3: CAARGGRNTIYF. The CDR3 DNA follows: TGTGCCGCCCGGGGGGGGAGAAACACCATATATTTT. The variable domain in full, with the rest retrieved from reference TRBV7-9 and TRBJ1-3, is DTGVSQNPRHKITKRGQNVTFRCDPISEHNRLYWYRQTLGQGPEFLTYFQNEAQLEKSRLLSDRFSAERPKGSFSTLEIQRTEQGDSAMYLCAARGGRNTIYFGEGSWLTVV.

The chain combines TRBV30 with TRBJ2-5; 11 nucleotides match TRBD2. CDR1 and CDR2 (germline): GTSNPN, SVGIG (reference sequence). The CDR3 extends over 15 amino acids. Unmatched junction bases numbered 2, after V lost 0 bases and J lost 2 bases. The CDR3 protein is CAWSVIAGGQETQYF. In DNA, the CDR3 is TGTGCCTGGAGTGTAATAGCGGGGGGGCAAGAGACCCAGTACTTC.

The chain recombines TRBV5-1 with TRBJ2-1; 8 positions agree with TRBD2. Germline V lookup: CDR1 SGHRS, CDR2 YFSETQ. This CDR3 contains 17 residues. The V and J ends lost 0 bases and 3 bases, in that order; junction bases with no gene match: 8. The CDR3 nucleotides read TGCGCCAGCAGCTTGGTTGTTAGCGGGGTAAACTACAATGAGCAGTTCTTC. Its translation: CASSLVVSGVNYNEQFF.

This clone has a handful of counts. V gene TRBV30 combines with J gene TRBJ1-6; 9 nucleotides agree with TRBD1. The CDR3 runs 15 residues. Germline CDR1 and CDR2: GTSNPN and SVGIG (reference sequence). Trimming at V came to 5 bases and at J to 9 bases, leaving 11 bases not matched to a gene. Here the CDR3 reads CAWPRPGQGGSPLHF. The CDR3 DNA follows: TGTGCCTGGCCTAGACCGGGACAGGGTGGTTCACCCCTCCACTTT.

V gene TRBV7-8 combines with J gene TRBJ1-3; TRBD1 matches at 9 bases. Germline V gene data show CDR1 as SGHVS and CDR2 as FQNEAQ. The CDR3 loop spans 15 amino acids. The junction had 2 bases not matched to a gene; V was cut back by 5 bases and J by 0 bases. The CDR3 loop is CASSMTGGSGNTIYF. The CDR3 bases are TGTGCCAGCAGCATGACAGGGGGCTCTGGAAACACCATATATTTT.

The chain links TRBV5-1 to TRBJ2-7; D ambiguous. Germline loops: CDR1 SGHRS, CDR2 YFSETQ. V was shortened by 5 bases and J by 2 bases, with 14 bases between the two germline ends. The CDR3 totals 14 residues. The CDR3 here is CASSPTRIPYEQYF. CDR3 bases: TGCGCCAGCAGTCCGACAAGAATACCCTACGAGCAGTACTTC.